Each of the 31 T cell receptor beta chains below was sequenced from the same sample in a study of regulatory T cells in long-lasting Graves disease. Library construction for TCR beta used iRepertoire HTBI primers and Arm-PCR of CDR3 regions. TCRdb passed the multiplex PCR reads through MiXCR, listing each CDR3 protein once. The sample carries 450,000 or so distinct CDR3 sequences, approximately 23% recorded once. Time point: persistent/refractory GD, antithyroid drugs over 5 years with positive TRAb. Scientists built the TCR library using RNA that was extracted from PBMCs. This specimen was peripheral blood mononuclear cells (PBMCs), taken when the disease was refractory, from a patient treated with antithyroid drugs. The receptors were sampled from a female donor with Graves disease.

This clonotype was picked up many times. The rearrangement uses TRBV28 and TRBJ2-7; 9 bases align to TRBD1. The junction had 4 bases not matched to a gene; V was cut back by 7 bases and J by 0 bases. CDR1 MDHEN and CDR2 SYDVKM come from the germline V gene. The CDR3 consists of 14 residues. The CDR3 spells CASTRDRVSYEQYF. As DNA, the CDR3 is TGTGCCAGCACCCGGGACAGGGTCTCCTACGAGCAGTACTTC.

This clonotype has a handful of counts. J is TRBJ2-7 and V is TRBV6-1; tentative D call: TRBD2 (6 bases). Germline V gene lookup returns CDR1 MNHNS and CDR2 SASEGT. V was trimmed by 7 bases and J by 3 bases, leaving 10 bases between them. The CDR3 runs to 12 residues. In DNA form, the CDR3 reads TGTGCCAGCACTAGCGAGTTCTACGAGCAGTACTTC. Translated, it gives CASTSEFYEQYF.

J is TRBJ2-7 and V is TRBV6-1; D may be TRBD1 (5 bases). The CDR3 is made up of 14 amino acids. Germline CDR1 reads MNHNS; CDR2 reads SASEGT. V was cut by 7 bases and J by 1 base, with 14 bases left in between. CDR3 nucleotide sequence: TGTGCCAGCACCCCTGGGGCGAGGTCCTACGAGCAGTACTTC. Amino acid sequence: CASTPGARSYEQYF.

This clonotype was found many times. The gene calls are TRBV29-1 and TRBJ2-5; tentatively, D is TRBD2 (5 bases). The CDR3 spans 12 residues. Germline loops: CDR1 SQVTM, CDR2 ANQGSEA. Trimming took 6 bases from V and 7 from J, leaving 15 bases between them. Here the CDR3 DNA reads TGCAGCGTCCTCCCAGCGGTCGGGACCCAGTACTTC. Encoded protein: CSVLPAVGTQYF.

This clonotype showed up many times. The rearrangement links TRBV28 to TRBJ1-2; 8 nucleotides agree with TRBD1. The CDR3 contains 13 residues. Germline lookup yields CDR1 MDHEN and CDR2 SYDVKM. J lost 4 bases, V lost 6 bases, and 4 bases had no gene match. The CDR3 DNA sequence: TGTGCCAGCAGCCAGGGGGCAGGCTATGGCTACACCTTC. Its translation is CASSQGAGYGYTF.

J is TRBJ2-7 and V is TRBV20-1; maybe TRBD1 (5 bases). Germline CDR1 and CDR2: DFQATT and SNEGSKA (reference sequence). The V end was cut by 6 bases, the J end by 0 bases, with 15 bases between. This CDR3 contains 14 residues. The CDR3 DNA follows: TGCAGTGCGGAATCCGGACACAGCTCCTACGAGCAGTACTTC. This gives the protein CSAESGHSSYEQYF.

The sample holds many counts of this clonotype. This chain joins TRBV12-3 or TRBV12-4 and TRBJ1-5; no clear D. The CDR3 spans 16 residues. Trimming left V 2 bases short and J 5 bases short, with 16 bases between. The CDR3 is CASSLSGLLSDQPQHF. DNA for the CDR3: TGTGCCAGCAGTTTATCCGGCCTCCTTAGTGATCAGCCCCAGCATTTT.

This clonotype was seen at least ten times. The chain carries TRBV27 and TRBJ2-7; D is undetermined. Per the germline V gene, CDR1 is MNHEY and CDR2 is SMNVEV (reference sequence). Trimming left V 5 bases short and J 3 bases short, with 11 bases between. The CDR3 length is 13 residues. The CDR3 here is CASSTRSNYEQYF. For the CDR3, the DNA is TGTGCCAGCAGTACAAGGTCAAACTACGAGCAGTACTTC.

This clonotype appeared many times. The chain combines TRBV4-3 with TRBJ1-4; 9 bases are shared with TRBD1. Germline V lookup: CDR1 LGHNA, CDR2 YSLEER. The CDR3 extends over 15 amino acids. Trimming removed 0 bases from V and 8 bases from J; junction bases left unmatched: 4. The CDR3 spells CASSQEGTGFEKLFF. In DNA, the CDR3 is TGCGCCAGCAGCCAAGAAGGGACAGGGTTCGAAAAACTGTTTTTT.

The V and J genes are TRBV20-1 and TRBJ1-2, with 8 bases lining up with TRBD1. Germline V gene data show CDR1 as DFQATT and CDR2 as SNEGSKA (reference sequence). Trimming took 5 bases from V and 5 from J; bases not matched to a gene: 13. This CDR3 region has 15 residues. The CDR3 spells CSARRGAGGSYGYTF. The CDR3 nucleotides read TGCAGTGCTCGGAGAGGAGCAGGGGGCAGTTATGGCTACACCTTC.

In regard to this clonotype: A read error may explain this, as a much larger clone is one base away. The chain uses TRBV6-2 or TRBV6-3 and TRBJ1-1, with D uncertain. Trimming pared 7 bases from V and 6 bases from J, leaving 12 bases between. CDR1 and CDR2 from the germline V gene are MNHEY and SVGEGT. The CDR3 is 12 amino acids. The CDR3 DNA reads TGTGCCAGCATCCTAATGGGAGCTGAAGCTTTCTTT. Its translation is CASILMGAEAFF.

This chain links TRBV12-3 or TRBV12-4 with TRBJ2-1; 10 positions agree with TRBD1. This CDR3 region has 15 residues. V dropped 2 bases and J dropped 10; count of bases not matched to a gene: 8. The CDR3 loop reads CASSLSGTGVNEQFF. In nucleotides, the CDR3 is TGTGCCAGCAGTTTATCGGGGACAGGGGTGAACGAGCAGTTCTTC.

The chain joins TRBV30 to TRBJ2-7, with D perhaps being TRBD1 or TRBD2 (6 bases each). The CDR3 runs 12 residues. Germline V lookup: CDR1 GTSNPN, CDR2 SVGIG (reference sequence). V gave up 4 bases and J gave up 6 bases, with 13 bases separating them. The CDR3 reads CAWNPGAGEQYF. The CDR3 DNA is TGTGCCTGGAATCCGGGGGCCGGCGAGCAGTACTTC.

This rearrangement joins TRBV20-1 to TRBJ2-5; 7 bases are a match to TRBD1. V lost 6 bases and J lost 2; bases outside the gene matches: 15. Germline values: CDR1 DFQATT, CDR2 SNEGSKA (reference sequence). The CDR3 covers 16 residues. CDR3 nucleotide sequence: TGCAGTGCCCGAGACGCTGGGACAGAGCCTCAAGAGACCCAGTACTTC. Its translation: CSARDAGTEPQETQYF.

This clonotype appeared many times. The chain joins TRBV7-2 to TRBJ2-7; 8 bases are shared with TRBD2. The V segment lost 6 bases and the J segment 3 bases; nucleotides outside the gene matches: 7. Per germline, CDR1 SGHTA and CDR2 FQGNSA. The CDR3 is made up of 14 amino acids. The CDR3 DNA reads TGTGCCAGCAGACCGTCGGGGGGGAGCTACGAGCAGTACTTC. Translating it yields CASRPSGGSYEQYF.

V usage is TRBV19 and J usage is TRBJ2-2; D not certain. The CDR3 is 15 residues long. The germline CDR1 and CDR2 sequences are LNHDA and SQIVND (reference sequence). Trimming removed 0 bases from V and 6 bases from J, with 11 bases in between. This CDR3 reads CASSIDLSAAGELFF. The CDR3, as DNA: TGTGCCAGTAGTATAGATCTATCGGCTGCCGGGGAGCTGTTTTTT.

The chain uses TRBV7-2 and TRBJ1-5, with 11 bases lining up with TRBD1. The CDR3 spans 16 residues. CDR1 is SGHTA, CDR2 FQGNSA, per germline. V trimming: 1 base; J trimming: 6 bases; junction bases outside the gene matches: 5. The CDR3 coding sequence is TGTGCCAGCAGCTTAGGGGGACAGGGGGGAAGTCAGCCCCAGCATTTT. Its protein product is CASSLGGQGGSQPQHF. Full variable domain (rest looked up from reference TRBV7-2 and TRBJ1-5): GAGVSQSPSNKVTEKGKDVELRCDPISGHTALYWYRQSLGQGLEFLIYFQGNSAPDKSGLPSDRFSAERTGGSVSTLTIQRTQQEDSAVYLCASSLGGQGGSQPQHFGDGTRLSIL.

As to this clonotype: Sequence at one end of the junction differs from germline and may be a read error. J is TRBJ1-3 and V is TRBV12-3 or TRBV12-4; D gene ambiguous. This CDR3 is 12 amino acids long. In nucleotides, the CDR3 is TGTGCCGGCAGTTTGGGCGGAAACACCATATATTTT. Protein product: CAGSLGGNTIYF.

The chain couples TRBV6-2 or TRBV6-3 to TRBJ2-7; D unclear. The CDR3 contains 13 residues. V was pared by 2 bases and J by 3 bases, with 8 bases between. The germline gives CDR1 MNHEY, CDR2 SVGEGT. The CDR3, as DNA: TGTGCCAGCAGTTACCACCGGTACTACGAGCAGTACTTC. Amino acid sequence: CASSYHRYYEQYF.

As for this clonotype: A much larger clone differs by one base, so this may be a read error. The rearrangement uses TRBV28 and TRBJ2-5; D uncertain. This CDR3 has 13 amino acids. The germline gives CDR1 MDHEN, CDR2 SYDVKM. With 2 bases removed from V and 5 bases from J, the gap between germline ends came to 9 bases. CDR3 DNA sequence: TGTGCCAGCAGTTTAGGGTCCTCGGAGACCCAGTACTTC. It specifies CASSLGSSETQYF.

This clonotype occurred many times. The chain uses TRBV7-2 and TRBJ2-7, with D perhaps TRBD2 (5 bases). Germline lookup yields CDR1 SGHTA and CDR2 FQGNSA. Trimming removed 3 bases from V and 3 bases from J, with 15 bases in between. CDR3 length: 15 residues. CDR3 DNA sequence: TGTGCCAGCAGCTTGACTGCCGGGAATGGCTACGAGCAGTACTTC. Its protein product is CASSLTAGNGYEQYF. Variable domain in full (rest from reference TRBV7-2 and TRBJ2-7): GAGVSQSPSNKVTEKGKDVELRCDPISGHTALYWYRQSLGQGLEFLIYFQGNSAPDKSGLPSDRFSAERTGGSVSTLTIQRTQQEDSAVYLCASSLTAGNGYEQYFGPGTRLTVT.

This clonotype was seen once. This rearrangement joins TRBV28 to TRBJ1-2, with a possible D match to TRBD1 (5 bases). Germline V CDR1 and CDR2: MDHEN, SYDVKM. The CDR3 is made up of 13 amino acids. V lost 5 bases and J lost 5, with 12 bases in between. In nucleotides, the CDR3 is TGTGCCAGCAGTATAGACAGCATGTATGGCTACACCTTC. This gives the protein CASSIDSMYGYTF.

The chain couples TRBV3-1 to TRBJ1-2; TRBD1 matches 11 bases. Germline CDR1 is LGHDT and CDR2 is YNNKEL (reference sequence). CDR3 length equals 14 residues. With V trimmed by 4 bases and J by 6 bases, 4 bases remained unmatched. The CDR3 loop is CASSPGQGAHGYTF. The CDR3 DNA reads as TGTGCCAGCAGCCCAGGACAGGGGGCCCATGGCTACACCTTC.

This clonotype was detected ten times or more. Here the CDR3 reads CATSEFSANTEAFF. CDR3 DNA: TGTGCCACCAGTGAATTTTCCGCGAACACTGAAGCTTTCTTT. The genes are TRBV15 and TRBJ1-1, with no clear D. The V gene lost 6 bases and the J gene lost 1 base, with 12 bases spanning the gap. Per germline, CDR1 LNHNV and CDR2 YYDKDF (reference sequence). CDR3 size: 14 residues.

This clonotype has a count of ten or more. The CDR3 DNA sequence: TGTGCCAGCAGCTCCATGGACAGCAAAGCTTTCTTT. Residues: CASSSMDSKAFF. The gene calls are TRBV7-2 and TRBJ1-1; maybe TRBD1 (6 bases). The CDR3 has 12 residues. Germline CDR1 is SGHTA and CDR2 is FQGNSA. Trimming cost V 4 bases and J 9 bases, with 12 bases left between them.

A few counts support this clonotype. In nucleotides, the CDR3 is TGTGCCAGCAGCGCCCGGACGGGAACGTCTTCACCCCTCCACTTT. It yields the protein CASSARTGTSSPLHF. The chain carries TRBV14 and TRBJ1-6; D is uncertain. Trimming left V 5 bases short and J 9 bases short, with 17 bases between. Germline V CDR1 and CDR2: SGHDN, FVKESK. The CDR3 spans 15 residues.

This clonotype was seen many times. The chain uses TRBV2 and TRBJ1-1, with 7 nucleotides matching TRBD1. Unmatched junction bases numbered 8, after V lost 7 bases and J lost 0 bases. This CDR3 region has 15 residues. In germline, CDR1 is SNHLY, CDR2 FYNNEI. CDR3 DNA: TGTGCCAGCATTACGAACAGGGGAGTGAACACTGAAGCTTTCTTT. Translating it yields CASITNRGVNTEAFF.

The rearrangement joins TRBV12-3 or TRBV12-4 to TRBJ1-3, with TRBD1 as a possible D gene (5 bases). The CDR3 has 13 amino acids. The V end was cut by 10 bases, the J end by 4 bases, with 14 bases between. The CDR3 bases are TGTGCCACACTCTCGGGGGACGGAAACACCATATATTTT. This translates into CATLSGDGNTIYF.

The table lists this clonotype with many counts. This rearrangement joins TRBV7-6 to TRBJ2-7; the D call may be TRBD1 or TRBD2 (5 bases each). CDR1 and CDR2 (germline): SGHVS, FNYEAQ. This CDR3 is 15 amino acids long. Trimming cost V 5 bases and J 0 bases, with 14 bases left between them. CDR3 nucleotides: TGTGCCAGCAGCGAAGCCCCCGGGACCTCCTACGAGCAGTACTTC. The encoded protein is CASSEAPGTSYEQYF.

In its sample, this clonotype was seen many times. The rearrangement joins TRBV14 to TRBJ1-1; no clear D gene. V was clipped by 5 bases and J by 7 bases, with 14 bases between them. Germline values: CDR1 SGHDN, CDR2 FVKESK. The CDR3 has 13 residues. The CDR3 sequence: CASSRETRYEAFF. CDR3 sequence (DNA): TGTGCCAGCAGCAGAGAGACTCGGTATGAAGCTTTCTTT.

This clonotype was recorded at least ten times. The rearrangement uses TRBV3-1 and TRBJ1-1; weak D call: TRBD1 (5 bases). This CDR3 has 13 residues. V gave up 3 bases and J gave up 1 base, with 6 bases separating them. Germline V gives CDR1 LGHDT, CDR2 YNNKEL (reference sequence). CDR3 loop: CASSQTANTEAFF. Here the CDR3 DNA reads TGTGCCAGCAGCCAGACAGCGAACACTGAAGCTTTCTTT.